The 14 T cell receptor beta chains listed next were all sequenced from one sample in a study of control samples from healthy donors and cancer patients. Only in-frame clones appear in the TCRdb table, and some are missing; sequencing was by immunoSEQ multiplex PCR. The profile shows around 110,000 clones, more than 75% of them singletons. The sample comprised blood. These TCRs come from a woman aged 70-85 years in good health.

The J gene is TRBJ2-3, the V gene TRBV9; maybe TRBD2 (5 bases). The CDR3 spans 14 residues. V lost 0 bases and J lost 13, with 18 bases in between. The germline V gene has CDR1 SGDLS and CDR2 YYNGEE. The CDR3 loop reads CASSVDPSRGREYF. For the CDR3, the DNA is TGTGCCAGCAGCGTAGATCCTTCCCGCGGGCGGGAGTATTTT.

The chain joins TRBV6-2 or TRBV6-3 to TRBJ2-7; D may be TRBD2 (5 bases). Germline values: CDR1 MNHEY, CDR2 SVGEGT. The CDR3 has 14 residues. Trimming shortened V by 2 bases and J by 0 bases, and 8 bases separated the two germline ends. The CDR3 sequence: CASSYEGLSYEQYF. The CDR3 DNA is TGTGCCAGCAGTTACGAGGGTCTCTCCTACGAGCAGTACTTC.

CDR3 amino acids: CATSRGADTDTQYF. For the CDR3, the DNA is TGTGCCACCAGCAGAGGGGCAGACACAGATACGCAGTATTTT. V gene TRBV15 combines with J gene TRBJ2-3; D not resolved. Germline loops: CDR1 LNHNV, CDR2 YYDKDF (reference sequence). V lost 1 base, J lost 2 bases, and 7 bases lay in between. This CDR3 has 14 residues.

V is TRBV5-1 and J is TRBJ1-4; D may be TRBD1 (6 bases). The V end was cut by 0 bases, the J end by 5 bases, with 14 bases between. The CDR3 is made up of 16 amino acids. CDR1 and CDR2 (germline): SGHRS, YFSETQ. The CDR3 nucleotides read TGCGCCAGCAGCTTGGCGGGGGGCGTCCTCAATGAAAAACTGTTTTTT. It encodes CASSLAGGVLNEKLFF.

This chain uses TRBV7-2 with TRBJ1-3; 11 bases are a match to TRBD1. The CDR3 covers 15 residues. CDR1 is SGHTA, CDR2 FQGNSA, per germline. Losses at the gene ends were 6 bases for V and 3 bases for J; bases not matched to a gene: 4. In DNA, the CDR3 is TGTGCCAGCAGACCCGGGACAGGGGGTGGAAACACCATATATTTT. As protein: CASRPGTGGGNTIYF.

V usage is TRBV7-9 and J usage is TRBJ2-7, with 9 bases aligning to TRBD1. The CDR3 contains 14 residues. The ends lost 2 bases at V and 5 bases at J; junction bases unmatched: 4. The V gene's germline CDR1 is SEHNR and CDR2 FQNEAQ (reference sequence). For the CDR3, the DNA is TGTGCCAGCAGCTTAACACAGGGGGCTAACGAGCAGTACTTC. Translated, it gives CASSLTQGANEQYF.

The chain links TRBV7-3 to TRBJ2-2; D unresolved. Trimming pared 3 bases from V and 6 bases from J, leaving 8 bases between. There are 13 residues in the CDR3. Germline lookup yields CDR1 SGHTA and CDR2 FQGTGA. CDR3 nucleotide sequence: TGTGCCAGCAGCTTGGTAGGAGCCGGGGAGCTGTTTTTT. Its translation: CASSLVGAGELFF.

The chain combines TRBV5-1 with TRBJ1-3; D uncertain. V was clipped by 3 bases and J by 2 bases, with 6 bases between them. Looked up from germline, CDR1 is SGHRS and CDR2 is YFSETQ. The CDR3 is made up of 13 amino acids. The CDR3 DNA reads TGCGCCAGCAGCTCGAGGGCTGGAAACACCATATATTTT. Translating it yields CASSSRAGNTIYF.

This clone turned up a few times. The same CDR3 can be traced to other DNA sequences in this sample. This sequence joins TRBV7-2 and TRBJ1-2; D is ambiguous. Trimming took 1 base from V and 4 from J, leaving 7 bases between them. CDR1 SGHTA and CDR2 FQGNSA come from the germline V gene. The CDR3 extends over 13 amino acids. CDR3 nucleotides: TGTGCCAGCAGCTTAGATGGGCCCTATGGCTACACCTTC. Translating gives CASSLDGPYGYTF.

This chain connects TRBV6-2 or TRBV6-3 to TRBJ1-5, with D unclear. CDR3 length: 15 amino acids. The V end lost 2 bases, the J end lost 2 bases, and 10 bases lay between the germline ends. The germline CDR1 and CDR2 sequences are MNHEY and SVGEGT. CDR3 sequence (DNA): TGTGCCAGCAGTTACGGCCCTGTGGGCAATCAGCCCCAGCATTTT. Amino acid sequence: CASSYGPVGNQPQHF.

The chain links TRBV25-1 to TRBJ1-6; D not certain. CDR3 length: 14 residues. The germline gives CDR1 MGHDK, CDR2 SYGVNS. V shed 6 bases and J shed 8 bases, with 14 bases lying between them. Here the CDR3 DNA reads TGTGCCAGCAGACCGAGCCTATGGGATTCACCCCTCCACTTT. It codes for CASRPSLWDSPLHF.

This clone appeared once. The CDR3 loop reads CASITPGQASNTEAFF. The CDR3 region has the DNA TGTGCCAGCATCACCCCGGGACAGGCGTCGAACACTGAAGCTTTCTTT. The chain employs TRBV6-6 and TRBJ1-1; 8 bases fit TRBD1. In germline, CDR1 is MNHNY, CDR2 SVGAGI (reference sequence). This CDR3 is 16 amino acids long. The J segment lost 1 base and the V segment lost 7 bases, leaving 11 bases of the junction unmatched.

V gene TRBV6-5 combines with J gene TRBJ1-5, with D possibly being TRBD1 (6 bases). Germline CDR1 and CDR2: MNHEY and SVGAGI. V was cut by 6 bases and J by 7 bases, with 16 bases left in between. The CDR3 runs to 14 residues. CDR3 sequence: CASSSLGAGQPQHF. CDR3 DNA sequence: TGTGCCAGCAGCTCGTTGGGGGCTGGACAGCCCCAGCATTTT.

This chain joins TRBV2 and TRBJ1-5, with a weak D call TRBD1 (6 bases). CDR3 length: 14 residues. CDR1 is SNHLY, CDR2 FYNNEI, per germline. V was pared by 4 bases and J by 7 bases, with 14 bases between. The CDR3, as DNA: TGTGCCAGCAGTGGGATTGGGGGCGGGCAGCCCCAGCATTTT. As protein: CASSGIGGGQPQHF.